Sequencing of this TCR beta chain was carried out in a study of T cell repertoires in cytomegalovirus infection. Study information: Peptides in the study included HLA-C-restricted and HLA-B-restricted CMV epitopes. Shared public TCR beta signatures pointed to both CMV infection and a matching HLA type. Study-level results: CMV-specific TCR beta clonotypes restricted by HLA-C dominated the ex vivo response.

This clonotype was picked up a small number of times. The antigen remains unidentified. TCRdb fed the reads into MiXCR, producing one record per CDR3 protein. The data show about 920,000 distinct CDR3 sequences, approximately 30% seen once. The CDR3 totals 15 residues. The trim removed 5 bases at V and 4 bases at J, leaving 6 bases unmatched. Germline CDR1 reads LGHDT; CDR2 reads YNNKEL (reference sequence). Sequenced here: cultured CD8+ T cells from PBMCs, sampled from culture after CMV antigen stimulation. The rearrangement uses TRBV3-1 and TRBJ2-3; 10 bases agree with TRBD1. This TCR was sampled from a human donor in good health (CMV status not recorded). Some clones in this sample may be carry-over from other donors' samples. The DNA of the CDR3 is TGTGCCAGCAGCTACCTGACAGGGGGCTCAGATACGCAGTATTTT. This encodes CASSYLTGGSDTQYF.